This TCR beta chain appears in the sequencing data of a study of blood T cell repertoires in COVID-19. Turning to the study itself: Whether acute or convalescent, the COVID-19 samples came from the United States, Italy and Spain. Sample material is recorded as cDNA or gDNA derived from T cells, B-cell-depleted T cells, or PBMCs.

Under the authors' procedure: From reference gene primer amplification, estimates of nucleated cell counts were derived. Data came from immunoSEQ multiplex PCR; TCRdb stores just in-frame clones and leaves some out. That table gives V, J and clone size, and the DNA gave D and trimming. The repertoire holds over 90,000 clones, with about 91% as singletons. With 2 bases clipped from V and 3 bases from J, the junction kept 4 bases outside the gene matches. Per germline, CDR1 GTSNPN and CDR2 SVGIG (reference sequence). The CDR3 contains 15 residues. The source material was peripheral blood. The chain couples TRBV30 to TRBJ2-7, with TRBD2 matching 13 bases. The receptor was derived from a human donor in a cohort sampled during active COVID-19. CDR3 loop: CAWSSWTSGSYEQYF. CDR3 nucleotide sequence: TGTGCCTGGAGTTCTTGGACTAGCGGGAGCTACGAGCAGTACTTC.